The rows below give T cell receptor beta chains drawn from one sample of a study of blood T cell repertoires in COVID-19. Clones were read by immunoSEQ multiplex PCR, and TCRdb kept only the in-frame ones, dropping some. Among 160,000 or so clones listed, more than 85% were seen once. The sequenced material came from PBMCs or T cells enriched from blood (not recorded which). These receptors were collected from a human donor with acute COVID-19. The donor label of this sample is uncertain. CDR3s include the opening cysteine and the closing phenylalanine or tryptophan. A D gene is named only where the DNA matches it firmly. Clone size is given for some rows only: seen once, a few or many times, or a class if the clone is expanded.

v_gene: TRBV3-1/TRBV3-2; d_gene: .; j_gene: TRBJ2-2; abundance: .; CDR3nt: TGTGCCAGCAGCCAAGTGGGCAGGGACACCGGGGAGCTGTTTTTT; CDR3aa: CASSQVGRDTGELFF
v_gene: TRBV6-6; d_gene: TRBD1; j_gene: TRBJ2-7; abundance: .; CDR3nt: TGTGCCAGCAGTATACAGGGGGCCTACGAGCAGTACTTC; CDR3aa: CASSIQGAYEQYF
v_gene: TRBV30; d_gene: TRBD1; j_gene: TRBJ1-5; abundance: .; CDR3nt: TGTGCCTGGAGTGGCTCGGGACAGTTGGGTCAGCCCCAGCATTTT; CDR3aa: CAWSGSGQLGQPQHF
v_gene: TRBV4-1; d_gene: .; j_gene: TRBJ2-7; abundance: .; CDR3nt: TGCGCCAGCAGCCAAGGGGGCGGGCGGGGTAGAACCTCGGGGCAGTACTTC; CDR3aa: CASSQGGGRGRTSGQYF
v_gene: TRBV4-1; d_gene: .; j_gene: TRBJ1-4; abundance: .; CDR3nt: TGCGCCAGCAGCCAAGCAGGGGCCCGCGGAGAAAAACTGTTTTTT; CDR3aa: CASSQAGARGEKLFF
v_gene: TRBV20-1; d_gene: TRBD1; j_gene: TRBJ2-5; abundance: few; CDR3nt: TGCAGTGCTAGTGTCAGGGGGCGCAGGGAGACCCAGTACTTC; CDR3aa: CSASVRGRRETQYF
v_gene: TRBV12-5; d_gene: TRBD1; j_gene: TRBJ1-6; abundance: .; CDR3nt: TGTGCTAGTGGTTTGGTAGTTCCTACCGTTTCGTCCGACAGGGGATATTCACCCCTCCACTTT; CDR3aa: CASGLVVPTVSSDRGYSPLHF
v_gene: TRBV5-1; d_gene: TRBD1; j_gene: TRBJ1-3; abundance: .; CDR3nt: TGCGCCAGCAGCTTGGGTGACAGGGTGGGCTCTGGAAACACCATATATTTT; CDR3aa: CASSLGDRVGSGNTIYF
v_gene: TRBV10-1; d_gene: .; j_gene: TRBJ2-7; abundance: once; CDR3nt: TGCGCCAGTATTAGAATGGGGGCGTCGGGCTGCGAGCAGTACTTC; CDR3aa: CASIRMGASGCEQYF
v_gene: TRBV12-3/TRBV12-4; d_gene: .; j_gene: TRBJ1-2; abundance: .; CDR3nt: TGTGCCACCACCCCAAGGGGTTATGGCTACACCTTC; CDR3aa: CATTPRGYGYTF
v_gene: TRBV7-3; d_gene: TRBD2; j_gene: TRBJ2-7; abundance: .; CDR3nt: TGTGCCAGCAGCTTAGCGGAGCCTACTAGCGGGCCGTCTGGCGAGCAGTACTTC; CDR3aa: CASSLAEPTSGPSGEQYF
v_gene: TRBV5-1; d_gene: TRBD1; j_gene: TRBJ2-7; abundance: few; CDR3nt: TGCGCCAGCAGCTTGGGGACAGGCGAGCAGTACTTC; CDR3aa: CASSLGTGEQYF
v_gene: TRBV21-1; d_gene: .; j_gene: TRBJ2-7; abundance: .; CDR3nt: TGTGCCAGCAGCAAAGTCGGACACTTTACCTACGAGCAGTACTTC; CDR3aa: CASSKVGHFTYEQYF
v_gene: TRBV5-6; d_gene: .; j_gene: TRBJ2-7; abundance: .; CDR3nt: TGTGCCAGCAGCCAGCGGGCAGGGTGGACGGGAGCGGGCGAGCAGTACTTC; CDR3aa: CASSQRAGWTGAGEQYF
v_gene: TRBV4-1; d_gene: .; j_gene: TRBJ1-3; abundance: .; CDR3nt: TGCGCCAGCAGCCAAGAGTCTAACACCATATATTTT; CDR3aa: CASSQESNTIYF
v_gene: TRBV7-2; d_gene: .; j_gene: TRBJ1-6; abundance: .; CDR3nt: TGTGCCAGCAGGTTGCCTGCGCTTAATTCACCCCTCCACTTT; CDR3aa: CASRLPALNSPLHF
v_gene: TRBV30; d_gene: TRBD1; j_gene: TRBJ1-2; abundance: .; CDR3nt: TGTGCCTGGAGTCGCGGGACAGGCTATGGCTACACCTTC; CDR3aa: CAWSRGTGYGYTF
v_gene: TRBV6-2/TRBV6-3; d_gene: TRBD2; j_gene: TRBJ2-1; abundance: few; CDR3nt: TGTGCCAGCAGCCGGTCCCACGGGGGGGCCAGGAACAATGAGCAGTTCTTC; CDR3aa: CASSRSHGGARNNEQFF
v_gene: TRBV2; d_gene: .; j_gene: TRBJ1-1; abundance: .; CDR3nt: TGTGCCAGCAGTGAAGCGCGGCAGAGGAACACTGAAGCTTTCTTT; CDR3aa: CASSEARQRNTEAFF
v_gene: TRBV13; d_gene: .; j_gene: TRBJ1-3; abundance: .; CDR3nt: TGTGCCAGCAGCCAAGAGGGACTTCGGAGCTCTGGAAACACCATATATTTT; CDR3aa: CASSQEGLRSSGNTIYF
v_gene: TRBV18; d_gene: .; j_gene: TRBJ1-1; abundance: .; CDR3nt: TGTGCCAGCTCACTTTTGACAGGCCGCTTGAACACTGAAGCTTTCTTT; CDR3aa: CASSLLTGRLNTEAFF
v_gene: TRBV30; d_gene: .; j_gene: TRBJ1-3; abundance: .; CDR3nt: TGTGCCTGGAGTATAGTCTCTGGAAACACCATATATTTT; CDR3aa: CAWSIVSGNTIYF
v_gene: TRBV4-3; d_gene: .; j_gene: TRBJ2-3; abundance: .; CDR3nt: TGCGCCAGCAGCCCCCGGCGGGACTCCCACACAGATACGCAGTATTTT; CDR3aa: CASSPRRDSHTDTQYF
v_gene: TRBV12-3/TRBV12-4; d_gene: .; j_gene: TRBJ2-1; abundance: .; CDR3nt: TGTGCCAGCAGTCCTCGGACTTTTAATGAGCAGTTCTTC; CDR3aa: CASSPRTFNEQFF
v_gene: TRBV5-1; d_gene: TRBD2; j_gene: TRBJ2-1; abundance: .; CDR3nt: TGCGCCAGCAGCTTAAGGACTAGCGGGGGAAGCTCCTACAATGAGCAGTTCTTC; CDR3aa: CASSLRTSGGSSYNEQFF
v_gene: TRBV19; d_gene: .; j_gene: TRBJ2-3; abundance: few; CDR3nt: TGTGCCAGTAGGGGTGGTGAATGGCGGGGATCCACAGATACGCAGTATTTT; CDR3aa: CASRGGEWRGSTDTQYF
v_gene: TRBV18; d_gene: TRBD1; j_gene: TRBJ1-4; abundance: .; CDR3nt: TGTGCCAGCTCACCGAGGGGGCTAGGTGAAAAACTGTTTTTT; CDR3aa: CASSPRGLGEKLFF
v_gene: TRBV9; d_gene: TRBD1; j_gene: TRBJ1-6; abundance: few; CDR3nt: TGTGCCAGCAGCCAGACAGGGGACCTCCGGGAGCCCTATAATTCACCCCTCCACTTT; CDR3aa: CASSQTGDLREPYNSPLHF
v_gene: TRBV7-8; d_gene: .; j_gene: TRBJ2-5; abundance: once; CDR3nt: TGTGCCAGCAGCTTATTGGACTACCCCTGGGGGACCCAGTACTTC; CDR3aa: CASSLLDYPWGTQYF
v_gene: TRBV7-9; d_gene: .; j_gene: TRBJ1-5; abundance: .; CDR3nt: TGTGCCAGCAGCTCAGAGGAACAGCCCCAGCATTTT; CDR3aa: CASSSEEQPQHF
v_gene: TRBV11-2; d_gene: .; j_gene: TRBJ1-1; abundance: .; CDR3nt: TGTGCCAGCAGCTTTTATTTGGGCAGGGTGGCTGAAGCTTTCTTT; CDR3aa: CASSFYLGRVAEAFF
v_gene: TRBV7-3; d_gene: .; j_gene: TRBJ2-2; abundance: .; CDR3nt: TGTGCCAGCAGCCTGCGACGGGGATCTAAGATCGGGGAGCTGTTTTTT; CDR3aa: CASSLRRGSKIGELFF
v_gene: TRBV11-2; d_gene: TRBD2; j_gene: TRBJ2-3; abundance: .; CDR3nt: TGTGCCAGCAACATAGCGGGGGGGCCAGATACGCAGTATTTT; CDR3aa: CASNIAGGPDTQYF
v_gene: TRBV6-5; d_gene: TRBD2; j_gene: TRBJ2-7; abundance: .; CDR3nt: TGTGCCAGCAGTTGGGCCGGGACTAGCTACGAGCAGTACTTC; CDR3aa: CASSWAGTSYEQYF
v_gene: TRBV29-1; d_gene: TRBD1; j_gene: TRBJ1-1; abundance: .; CDR3nt: TGCAGCGGCAGCCACAGGGGCACTGAAGCTTTCTTT; CDR3aa: CSGSHRGTEAFF
v_gene: TRBV6-5; d_gene: .; j_gene: TRBJ1-2; abundance: .; CDR3nt: TGTGCCAGCAGGCAGCAGGGAAGTCGTGGCTACACCTTC; CDR3aa: CASRQQGSRGYTF
v_gene: TRBV18; d_gene: .; j_gene: TRBJ1-3; abundance: .; CDR3nt: TGTGCCAGCTCCCTGAGGGTACACTCTGGAAACACCATATATTTT; CDR3aa: CASSLRVHSGNTIYF
v_gene: TRBV7-2; d_gene: .; j_gene: TRBJ2-7; abundance: .; CDR3nt: TGTGCCAGCAGCGCCTTAACAGGGAACTACGAGCAGTACTTC; CDR3aa: CASSALTGNYEQYF
v_gene: TRBV7-9; d_gene: .; j_gene: TRBJ2-3; abundance: .; CDR3nt: TGTGCCGTCCAGGGGCCGCAGTATTTT; CDR3aa: CAVQGPQYF
v_gene: TRBV6-2/TRBV6-3; d_gene: .; j_gene: TRBJ1-1; abundance: .; CDR3nt: TGTGCCAGCAGTGAGACAGTTATGAACACTGAAGCTTTCTTT; CDR3aa: CASSETVMNTEAFF
v_gene: TRBV28; d_gene: .; j_gene: TRBJ2-7; abundance: .; CDR3nt: TGTGCCAGCATGGTGGGCAGGGGCTACGAGCAGTACTTC; CDR3aa: CASMVGRGYEQYF
v_gene: TRBV9; d_gene: .; j_gene: TRBJ1-2; abundance: few; CDR3nt: TGTGCCAGCTACGGGACACCACAGCATGGCTACACCTTC; CDR3aa: CASYGTPQHGYTF
v_gene: TRBV5-1; d_gene: .; j_gene: TRBJ1-1; abundance: .; CDR3nt: TGCGCCAGCAGTGCCGGGGGGGCGAACACTGAAGCTTTCTTT; CDR3aa: CASSAGGANTEAFF
v_gene: TRBV11-3; d_gene: TRBD1; j_gene: TRBJ1-6; abundance: .; CDR3nt: TGTGCCAGCAGCCAGGGGGCGCGGAATTCACCCCTCCACTTT; CDR3aa: CASSQGARNSPLHF
v_gene: TRBV19; d_gene: TRBD1; j_gene: TRBJ1-5; abundance: .; CDR3nt: TGTGCCAGTACTCCGGGACAGGGCAATCAGCCCCAGCATTTT; CDR3aa: CASTPGQGNQPQHF
v_gene: TRBV5-6; d_gene: .; j_gene: TRBJ2-7; abundance: .; CDR3nt: TGTGCCAGCAGCTTTTCTGGGGCGTACGAGCAGTACTTC; CDR3aa: CASSFSGAYEQYF
v_gene: TRBV7-2; d_gene: .; j_gene: TRBJ2-5; abundance: .; CDR3nt: TGTGCCAGCAGCCCGCGTCGAGCCCAGGGGCTTTTAGAGACCCAGTACTTC; CDR3aa: CASSPRRAQGLLETQYF
v_gene: TRBV4-3; d_gene: .; j_gene: TRBJ1-3; abundance: .; CDR3nt: TGCGCCAGCAGCCAACTCGGCGGATACTCTGGAAACACCATATATTTT; CDR3aa: CASSQLGGYSGNTIYF
v_gene: TRBV7-9; d_gene: TRBD1; j_gene: TRBJ1-6; abundance: .; CDR3nt: TGTGCCAGCAGATCCACAGGGGATAATTCACCCCTCCACTTT; CDR3aa: CASRSTGDNSPLHF
v_gene: TRBV7-9; d_gene: TRBD1; j_gene: TRBJ2-7; abundance: .; CDR3nt: TGTGCCAGCAGCCGCGACAGGGCCTACGAGCAGTACTTC; CDR3aa: CASSRDRAYEQYF
v_gene: TRBV4-3; d_gene: TRBD1; j_gene: TRBJ1-4; abundance: .; CDR3nt: TGCGCCAGCAGCCAAGATTTGGGACAGGGGGTGGGAGAAAAACTGTTTTTT; CDR3aa: CASSQDLGQGVGEKLFF
v_gene: TRBV7-2; d_gene: .; j_gene: TRBJ1-2; abundance: .; CDR3nt: TGTGCCAGCAGCTTAGCGTCGTCAGGCTTCTATGGCTACACCTTC; CDR3aa: CASSLASSGFYGYTF
v_gene: TRBV10-3; d_gene: .; j_gene: TRBJ1-2; abundance: .; CDR3nt: TGTGCCACCACCTCCTCACCGAGCTATGGCTACACCTTC; CDR3aa: CATTSSPSYGYTF
v_gene: TRBV10-3; d_gene: .; j_gene: TRBJ1-1; abundance: .; CDR3nt: TGTGCCAGTTCCGACAGGATCACTGAAGCTTTCTTT; CDR3aa: CASSDRITEAFF